The next 26 T cell receptor beta chains were all read from a single sample in a study of shared clonotypes between healthy human individuals. TCRdb's copy holds only in-frame clones and misses some; the assay was immunoSEQ multiplex PCR. Of under 80,000 clones in the sample, around 57% were seen once. Sample: memory CD8+ T cells sorted from blood. As for subset: CD45RO+ cells pooled with CCR7-negative TemRA cells. Receptors originate from a man aged 25-45 years in good health.

Details on this clone: A junction end diverges from the germline sequence, so it may reflect a read error. The genes are TRBV5-5 and TRBJ2-1, with TRBD2 matching over 11 bases. The CDR3 consists of 15 residues. Germline V gene sequence: CDR1 SGHKS, CDR2 YYEKEE (reference sequence). The CDR3 region has the DNA TGTGCCAGCAGCTTGGTATCCCGACTAGCGGGATCGCCTCTCTTC. Translating gives CASSLVSRLAGSPLF.

V gene TRBV28 combines with J gene TRBJ2-7, with D perhaps TRBD1 or TRBD2 (7 bases each). This CDR3 region has 13 residues. V lost 6 bases and J 3 bases, leaving 12 bases between the germline ends. Germline CDR1 and CDR2: MDHEN and SYDVKM. The CDR3 sequence: CASRGGTVYEQYF. CDR3 DNA sequence: TGTGCCAGCAGGGGGGGGACAGTCTACGAGCAGTACTTC.

This clone was found a few times. The chain combines TRBV2 with TRBJ1-1, with D uncertain. CDR3 size: 11 residues. Germline CDR1 is SNHLY and CDR2 is FYNNEI. Trimming left V 10 bases short and J 1 base short, with 7 bases between. CDR3 sequence (DNA): TGTGCCACCTCGGAGAACACTGAAGCTTTCTTT. Translation gives CATSENTEAFF.

The CDR3 region is CASKGTGTGANYGYTF. The CDR3 nucleotides read TGTGCCAGTAAGGGAACCGGGACAGGGGCAAACTATGGCTACACCTTC. The chain couples TRBV19 to TRBJ1-2; 10 bases match TRBD1. The CDR3 sequence is 16 residues long. Germline CDR1 reads LNHDA; CDR2 reads SQIVND (reference sequence). V lost 7 bases, J lost 2 bases, and 10 bases stayed unmatched.

This chain links TRBV28 with TRBJ2-3; 8 bases are shared with TRBD2. The V gene end was trimmed by 5 bases and the J gene end by 0 bases; junction bases not matched to a gene: 13. The CDR3 totals 18 residues. The V gene's germline CDR1 is MDHEN and CDR2 SYDVKM. In DNA, the CDR3 is TGTGCCAGCAGTCCCCTACCCGGGACTAGTGCTAGCACAGATACGCAGTATTTT. Translation: CASSPLPGTSASTDTQYF.

This sequence joins TRBV27 and TRBJ1-1; D remains unclear. The V gene's germline CDR1 is MNHEY and CDR2 SMNVEV (reference sequence). The CDR3 is made up of 15 amino acids. With 4 bases removed from V and 5 bases from J, the gap between germline ends came to 17 bases. CDR3: CASSSWAPKRTEAFF. CDR3 DNA: TGTGCCAGCAGTTCCTGGGCTCCCAAGAGGACTGAAGCTTTCTTT.

Ten or more counts support this clone. This chain connects TRBV19 to TRBJ2-7; no firm D call. CDR3 length: 14 amino acids. The V end lost 4 bases, the J end lost 4 bases, and 14 bases lay between the germline ends. Germline V gene sequence: CDR1 LNHDA, CDR2 SQIVND (reference sequence). The CDR3 loop is CASSTRYPWYEQYF. The DNA of the CDR3 is TGTGCCAGTAGTACTCGTTACCCGTGGTACGAGCAGTACTTC.

This clone has a count of ten or more. The chain employs TRBV27 and TRBJ1-2, with TRBD1 as a possible D gene (6 bases). Deletions cut 6 bases from V and 6 bases from J, with 14 bases between. CDR3 size: 13 residues. Germline V gives CDR1 MNHEY, CDR2 SMNVEV (reference sequence). CDR3 sequence reads: CASSTTHRDGYTF. The CDR3 DNA follows: TGTGCCAGCAGCACAACCCACAGGGATGGCTACACCTTC.

The chain has TRBV6-5 and TRBJ2-7, with TRBD1 identical over 8 bases. Per germline, CDR1 MNHEY and CDR2 SVGAGI. The CDR3 is made up of 14 amino acids. V shed 5 bases, J shed 6 bases, and the junction held 9 bases outside the gene matches. Written as DNA, the CDR3 is TGTGCCAGCAGTCGCGGAGGGGGGACAGGCGAGCAGTACTTC. Amino acids: CASSRGGGTGEQYF.

The chain recombines TRBV11-2 with TRBJ2-2; maybe TRBD1 (6 bases). The length of the CDR3 is 14 residues. The germline V gene encodes CDR1 SGHAT and CDR2 FQNNGV. V was pared by 4 bases and J by 5 bases, with 11 bases between. CDR3 amino acids: CASSSPTGTGELFF. The CDR3 DNA reads TGTGCCAGCAGCTCTCCTACAGGGACCGGGGAGCTGTTTTTT.

The chain links TRBV7-7 to TRBJ2-1; possibly TRBD1 for D (5 bases). CDR1 and CDR2 (germline): SSHAT, FNYEAQ (reference sequence). V lost 1 base and J lost 7, with 8 bases in between. This CDR3 is 13 amino acids long. The CDR3, as DNA: TGTGCCAGCAGCTTAGGACAGCAGAATGAGCAGTTCTTC. Protein sequence: CASSLGQQNEQFF. The full variable domain, its missing parts supplied by reference TRBV7-7 and TRBJ2-1, is GAGVSQSPRYKVTKRGQDVTLRCDPISSHATLYWYQQALGQGPEFLTYFNYEAQPDKSGLPSDRFSAERPEGSISTLTIQRTEQRDSAMYRCASSLGQQNEQFFGPGTRLTVL.

The sample holds a few counts of this clone. V gene TRBV6-6 combines with J gene TRBJ2-7; D not certain. V lost 6 bases and J lost 3, with 9 bases in between. This CDR3 is built from 12 residues. Germline CDR1 MNHNY, CDR2 SVGAGI (reference sequence). The CDR3 nucleotides read TGTGCCAGCAGGGACCTAGACTACGAGCAGTACTTC. Translation: CASRDLDYEQYF.

The gene calls are TRBV7-2 and TRBJ2-3, with 9 nucleotides matching TRBD2. CDR3 length equals 16 residues. Germline V gene data show CDR1 as SGHTA and CDR2 as FQGNSA. V was pared by 8 bases and J by 4 bases, with 13 bases of the junction left unmatched. Here the CDR3 reads CASPLGVSGRSDTQYF. DNA of the CDR3: TGTGCCAGCCCCCTAGGAGTTAGCGGGAGATCAGATACGCAGTATTTT.

The CDR3 sequence: CASSPGGDEQFF. The CDR3 bases are TGTGCCAGCAGCCCCGGTGGGGATGAGCAGTTCTTC. This rearrangement joins TRBV5-6 to TRBJ2-1, with D unresolved. The ends were cut back, 4 bases at V and 8 bases at J, with 10 bases in the middle. The CDR3 sequence is 12 residues long. Germline V gene data show CDR1 as SGHDT and CDR2 as YYEEEE.

A single count supports this clone. CDR3 loop: CASALRYEQFF. CDR3 sequence (DNA): TGTGCCAGCGCCTTAAGGTATGAGCAGTTCTTC. The V call is TRBV14, the J call TRBJ2-1, with D hard to call. Germline lookup yields CDR1 SGHDN and CDR2 FVKESK. V was cut by 8 bases and J by 8 bases, with 10 bases left in between. CDR3 length: 11 amino acids.

The rearrangement links TRBV10-3 to TRBJ1-5, with 7 nucleotides matching TRBD1. V was clipped by 3 bases and J by 1 base; unmatched bases: 3. CDR3 size: 15 residues. In germline, CDR1 is ENHRY, CDR2 SYGVKD. This chain's CDR3 is CAISDTGESNQPQHF. DNA for the CDR3: TGTGCCATCAGTGACACAGGGGAGAGCAATCAGCCCCAGCATTTT.

There are a few counts of this clone. V and J are TRBV5-1 and TRBJ1-5, with 8 bases aligning to TRBD1. Germline V gene lookup returns CDR1 SGHRS and CDR2 YFSETQ. The CDR3 length is 16 residues. J was trimmed by 3 bases and V by 0 bases; bases with no gene match: 5. The CDR3, as DNA: TGCGCCAGCAGCTTGGCCGTGACAGGGGACAATCAGCCCCAGCATTTT. Translating it yields CASSLAVTGDNQPQHF.

This clone was picked up one time. V is TRBV15 and J is TRBJ2-3, with D tentatively TRBD2 (5 bases). V gave up 0 bases and J gave up 1 base, with 11 bases separating them. CDR1 and CDR2 from the germline V gene are LNHNV and YYDKDF (reference sequence). The CDR3 has 16 amino acids. CDR3 in amino acids: CATSRDAGSGTDTQYF. CDR3 bases: TGTGCCACCAGCAGAGATGCCGGTAGCGGCACAGATACGCAGTATTTT.

This clone was seen at least ten times. The rearrangement links TRBV27 to TRBJ2-7; D call uncertain. This CDR3 comprises 12 residues. Trimming removed 5 bases from V and 7 bases from J, with 12 bases in between. The germline CDR1 and CDR2 sequences are MNHEY and SMNVEV (reference sequence). The CDR3 sequence is CASSSPPGEQYF. CDR3 DNA: TGTGCCAGCAGTAGTCCCCCCGGTGAGCAGTACTTC.

By share of the sample, this clone is medium-sized. The V gene is TRBV25-1, the J gene TRBJ1-5; D remains unclear. Germline CDR1 MGHDK, CDR2 SYGVNS. V was clipped by 0 bases and J by 6 bases, with 0 bases between them. CDR3 length: 11 residues. The CDR3 loop is CASSEYQPQHF. In nucleotides, the CDR3 is TGTGCCAGCAGTGAATATCAGCCCCAGCATTTT.

V gene TRBV2 combines with J gene TRBJ2-7; D tentatively fits TRBD1 or TRBD2 (5 bases each). CDR1 and CDR2 from the germline V gene are SNHLY and FYNNEI. This CDR3 is built from 13 residues. V lost 5 bases, J lost 0 bases, and 8 bases lay in between. CDR3 coding DNA: TGTGCCAGCAGTCGGGACCACTCCTACGAGCAGTACTTC. Translated, it gives CASSRDHSYEQYF. The full variable domain, its missing parts supplied by reference TRBV2 and TRBJ2-7, is EPEVTQTPSHQVTQMGQEVILRCVPISNHLYFYWYRQILGQKVEFLVSFYNNEISEKSEIFDDQFSVERPDGSNFTLKIRSTKLEDSAMYFCASSRDHSYEQYFGPGTRLTVT.

A note on this clone: A read error may produce the germline difference seen at one junction end. V usage is TRBV6-1 and J usage is TRBJ1-1; D remains ambiguous. The germline gives CDR1 MNHNS, CDR2 SASEGT. The CDR3 runs 11 residues. The CDR3: CASSNPGPVLF. The CDR3 coding sequence is TGTGCCAGCAGCAACCCAGGCCCGGTTCTCTTT.

V and J are TRBV5-6 and TRBJ2-7; TRBD1 aligns across 9 bases. J lost 3 bases, V lost 4 bases, and 11 bases had no gene match. The germline gives CDR1 SGHDT, CDR2 YYEEEE. The CDR3 runs 16 residues. For the CDR3, the DNA is TGTGCCAGCAGCCATCTGGACAGGGGAATAAGCTACGAGCAGTACTTC. As protein: CASSHLDRGISYEQYF.

As for this clone: An end of the junction differs from the germline gene, which may be a read error. The chain combines TRBV5-4 with TRBJ2-7; TRBD1 is a possible D gene (5 bases). The CDR3 loop spans 12 amino acids. CDR1 and CDR2 from the germline V gene are SGHNT and YYREEE (reference sequence). CDR3 sequence (DNA): TGTGCCAGCAGCTTGGGGACAACTATCGTTACCTTC. It encodes CASSLGTTIVTF.

This clone was seen a few times. The rearrangement joins TRBV28 to TRBJ2-7; D could derive from TRBD1 or TRBD2 (5 bases each). From germline, CDR1 is MDHEN and CDR2 SYDVKM. Trimming took off 10 bases at V and 2 bases at J, with 12 bases between the two ends. CDR3 size: 12 residues. Here the CDR3 DNA reads TGTGCCACCGGGACCGAGACCTACGAGCAGTACTTC. Its protein product is CATGTETYEQYF.

This clone was seen repeatedly, ten times or more. DNA for the CDR3: TGCGCCAGCAGCCAAGAATGGGATAGCAATCAGCCCCAGCATTTT. This encodes CASSQEWDSNQPQHF. This rearrangement joins TRBV4-1 to TRBJ1-5, with D unresolved. The V gene's germline CDR1 is MGHRA and CDR2 YSYEKL. This CDR3 is 15 amino acids long. V was clipped by 0 bases and J by 0 bases, with 6 bases between them.